These 2 T cell receptor beta chains were sequenced from one sample in a study of blood T cell repertoires in COVID-19. TCRdb's table, derived via immunoSEQ multiplex PCR, lists solely in-frame clones and lacks some. There are 200,000 to 300,000 clones in the sample; about 90% occur only once, and around 5.9% lies in the top ten. The material sequenced was peripheral blood. The receptors were sampled from a man aged 55 to 70 with acute or convalescent COVID-19.

The rearrangement joins TRBV9 to TRBJ2-3; 9 nucleotides agree with TRBD1. CDR3 length: 15 amino acids. V gave up 3 bases and J gave up 0 bases; unmatched junction bases: 2. Germline CDR1 SGDLS, CDR2 YYNGEE. The CDR3 here is CASSAGQGSTDTQYF. In DNA form, the CDR3 reads TGTGCCAGCAGCGCGGGACAGGGTAGCACAGATACGCAGTATTTT.

The chain has TRBV2 and TRBJ1-5, with D hard to call. Trimming removed 6 bases at V and 4 bases at J, with 7 bases between. Germline V gene lookup returns CDR1 SNHLY and CDR2 FYNNEI. The CDR3 contains 12 residues. Here the CDR3 DNA reads TGTGCCAGCAGATATCTTAATCAGCCCCAGCATTTT. Translated, it gives CASRYLNQPQHF.